This note documents a single TCR beta chain sequence. No antigen is known for it. The investigators made TCR beta cDNA from approximately 0.5 ug total RNA, using a constant-region primer. Researchers made the TCR beta libraries by running three nested multiplex PCR rounds with slightly modified ARM-PCR. Forward primers for TRBV1-TRBV30 and a C-beta reverse primer served the first two PCR rounds, at about 9 cycles each. TCRdb processed the multiplex PCR reads anew with MiXCR; each CDR3 protein has one entry. The sample yields 310,000 or so distinct CDR3 sequences, around 50% seen once. Unsorted whole blood supplied the RNA, and germline DNA was extracted too. Germline V gene lookup returns CDR1 MGHDK and CDR2 SYGVNS. CDR3 length equals 14 residues. Trimming left V 6 bases short and J 6 bases short, with 15 bases between. This specimen belongs to a study of tumor-infiltrating lymphocytes in primary liver carcinoma. About the study: Subjects consisted of male and female patients aged 30 to 69 years. Tumors, staged T1-T3 N0M0, spanned about 4 to 10 cm. General study results and limits: Reduced overlap was seen in tumor-adjacent and tumor-blood pairs versus tumor region pairs.

The sequence was obtained from a woman in her twenties or thirties with primary liver carcinoma and hepatitis B virus infection. The chain links TRBV25-1 to TRBJ2-1; the D is unclear. The sequenced sample consisted of peripheral blood. This chain's CDR3 is CASSPNPVRNEQFF. The CDR3 bases are TGTGCCAGCAGCCCCAACCCAGTCCGCAATGAGCAGTTCTTC.